This T cell receptor (beta chain) was retrieved from a study of T cell responses to AZD1222 COVID-19 vaccine. Study-wide findings and caveats: None of the repertoires were sampled until the peak T cell response had passed.

The ends were cut back, 0 bases at V and 0 bases at J, with 14 bases in the middle. Germline loops: CDR1 LGHDT, CDR2 YNNKEL (reference sequence). This CDR3 region has 18 residues. About this clone: The antigen remains undetermined.

Sequencing was performed with immunoSEQ multiplex PCR; in TCRdb, only in-frame clones are kept and a portion is missing. The sample carries 150,000 to 180,000 clones, 90% to 95% recorded once. The V and J genes are TRBV3-1 (or the pseudogene TRBV3-2) and TRBJ1-4; no clear D. The sequences come from peripheral blood, collected 28 days after the second AZD1222 dose. The TCR was taken from an adult who received the AZD1222 COVID-19 vaccine. Here the CDR3 reads CASSQEPPYRTTNEKLFF. CDR3 coding DNA: TGTGCCAGCAGCCAAGAACCTCCTTATAGGACAACTAATGAAAAACTGTTTTTT.